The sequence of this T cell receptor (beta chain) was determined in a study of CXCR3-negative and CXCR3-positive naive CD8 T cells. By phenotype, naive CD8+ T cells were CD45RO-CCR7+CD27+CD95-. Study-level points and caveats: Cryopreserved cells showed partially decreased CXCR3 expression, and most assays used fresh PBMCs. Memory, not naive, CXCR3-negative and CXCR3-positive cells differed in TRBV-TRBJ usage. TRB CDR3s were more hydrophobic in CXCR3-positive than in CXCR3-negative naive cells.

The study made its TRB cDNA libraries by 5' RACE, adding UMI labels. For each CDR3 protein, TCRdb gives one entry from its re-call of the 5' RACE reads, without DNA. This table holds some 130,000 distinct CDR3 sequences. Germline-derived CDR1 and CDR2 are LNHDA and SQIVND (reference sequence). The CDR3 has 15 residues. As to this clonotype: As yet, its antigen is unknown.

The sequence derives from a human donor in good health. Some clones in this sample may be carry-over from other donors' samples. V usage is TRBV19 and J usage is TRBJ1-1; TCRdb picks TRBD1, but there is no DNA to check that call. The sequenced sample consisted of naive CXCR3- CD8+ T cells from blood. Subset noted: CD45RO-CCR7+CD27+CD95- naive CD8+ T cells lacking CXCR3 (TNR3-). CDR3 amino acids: CASSTGTGLNTEAFF.